These 11 T cell receptor beta chains originate from one sample sequenced in a study of T-cell reconstitution after alpha-beta-depleted transplantation in children. A library of TCRbeta sequences, prepared with unique molecular identifiers, was generated. TCRdb re-analysed the PCR reads in MiXCR, keeping a single row per CDR3 protein. This sample has approximately 430,000 distinct CDR3 sequences, with 15% to 20% found just once. Sequenced material: PBMCs, mostly from graft donor cells, taken 360 days after TCRalphabeta/CD19-depleted stem cell transplant. These receptors were taken from a boy under two years old who had a stem cell transplant for Wiskott-Aldrich syndrome, so the T cells may come from the graft donor.

The V call is TRBV29-1, the J call TRBJ2-5, with D possibly matching TRBD1 (6 bases). The CDR3 is made up of 14 amino acids. V lost 3 bases and J 5 bases, leaving 16 bases between the germline ends. Germline lookup yields CDR1 SQVTM and CDR2 ANQGSEA. In DNA, the CDR3 is TGCAGCGTTGATGGGGATGGGCAGGGGGAGACCCAGTACTTC. Protein sequence: CSVDGDGQGETQYF.

This clonotype was observed a few times. The chain combines TRBV7-9 with TRBJ2-5; D perhaps matches TRBD1 (6 bases). The CDR3 sequence is 13 residues long. The germline gives CDR1 SEHNR, CDR2 FQNEAQ (reference sequence). V lost 4 bases and J 5 bases, leaving 11 bases between the germline ends. The CDR3, as DNA: TGTGCCAGCAGCTCATGGACAGATGAGACCCAGTACTTC. Its protein product is CASSSWTDETQYF.

This clonotype showed up many times. The CDR3 loop is CASRLGGNEQFF. The CDR3 coding sequence is TGTGCCAGCAGGCTGGGGGGCAATGAGCAGTTCTTC. The chain uses TRBV3-1 and TRBJ2-1; tentatively, D is TRBD2 (6 bases). V was shortened by 6 bases and J by 6 bases, with 9 bases between the two germline ends. The CDR3 contains 12 residues. Looked up from germline, CDR1 is LGHDT and CDR2 is YNNKEL (reference sequence).

This clonotype was seen only a few times. CDR3 sequence (DNA): TGCAGCGTTGTGCGACAGGGGGGACAAGAGACCCAGTACTTC. This sequence encodes CSVVRQGGQETQYF. The chain employs TRBV29-1 and TRBJ2-5; 9 nucleotides match TRBD1. The CDR3 has 14 residues. Losses at the gene ends were 4 bases for V and 2 bases for J; bases not matched to a gene: 5. Germline V gives CDR1 SQVTM, CDR2 ANQGSEA.

This clonotype showed up just a few times. V is TRBV29-1 and J is TRBJ1-4, with TRBD1 as a possible D gene (5 bases). CDR3 length: 12 residues. Germline V CDR1 and CDR2: SQVTM, ANQGSEA. V lost 5 bases and J 14 bases, leaving 18 bases between the germline ends. CDR3 region: CSVSRGQSGLFF. As DNA, the CDR3 is TGCAGCGTTTCCCGGGGCCAAAGCGGGCTGTTTTTT.

This clonotype was counted a few times. The rearrangement uses TRBV28 and TRBJ2-4, with 7 bases fitting TRBD2. Germline CDR1 reads MDHEN; CDR2 reads SYDVKM. The J segment lost 2 bases and the V segment lost 6 bases, leaving 10 bases of the junction unmatched. The length of the CDR3 is 16 residues. CDR3 region: CASSLAAIRSKNIQYF. The CDR3 DNA follows: TGTGCCAGCAGCCTAGCGGCTATTCGTTCCAAAAACATTCAGTACTTC.

This clonotype was recorded a few times. The chain links TRBV5-1 to TRBJ2-3, with TRBD2 identical over 9 bases. The trim removed 2 bases at V and 8 bases at J, leaving 18 bases unmatched. CDR3 length: 18 residues. The germline CDR1 and CDR2 sequences are SGHRS and YFSETQ. The CDR3 region is CASSLNPPGLAGAATQYF. In DNA, the CDR3 is TGCGCCAGCAGCTTAAACCCCCCGGGACTAGCAGGGGCCGCTACGCAGTATTTT.

This chain joins TRBV18 and TRBJ2-7, with 8 bases identical to TRBD2. The CDR3 runs 15 residues. Trimming cost V 3 bases and J 0 bases; bases outside gene matches: 4. Germline V gives CDR1 KGHSH, CDR2 LQKENI. The DNA of the CDR3 is TGTGCCAGCTCACCCGGACTAGCCATCTCCTACGAGCAGTACTTC. It encodes CASSPGLAISYEQYF.

This clonotype was observed a few times. This rearrangement joins TRBV6-2 or TRBV6-3 to TRBJ1-5, with a tentative D call TRBD1 (6 bases). Germline V CDR1 and CDR2: MNHEY, SVGEGT. The CDR3 totals 12 residues. V shed 6 bases and J shed 6 bases, with 9 bases lying between them. The CDR3 spells CASSRQVQPQHF. Written as DNA, the CDR3 is TGTGCCAGCAGCCGACAGGTTCAGCCCCAGCATTTT.

The J gene is TRBJ2-5, the V gene TRBV2, with TRBD2 identical over 11 bases. V lost 5 bases to trimming and J lost 5 bases; unmatched junction nucleotides: 13. CDR1 is SNHLY, CDR2 FYNNEI, per germline. The CDR3 loop spans 17 amino acids. CDR3 sequence: CASSQFGLAGVGETQYF. CDR3 nucleotide sequence: TGTGCCAGCAGTCAGTTTGGACTAGCGGGCGTGGGCGAGACCCAGTACTTC.

The chain employs TRBV5-1 and TRBJ2-5; possible D gene TRBD2, 6 bases. The germline V gene has CDR1 SGHRS and CDR2 YFSETQ. Trimming shortened V by 4 bases and J by 5 bases, and 15 bases separated the two germline ends. CDR3 length: 14 amino acids. As DNA, the CDR3 is TGCGCCAGCAGCGGCGGGGCAAAGAGTGAGACCCAGTACTTC. It translates to CASSGGAKSETQYF.